Below, 29 T cell receptor beta chains from the same sample are listed, as sequenced in a study of cytomegalovirus exposure and HLA in healthy donors. PCR involved 60 Vbeta and 13 Jbeta primers. The table came from immunoSEQ multiplex PCR; TCRdb's copy has only in-frame clones and leaves some out. The sample yields approximately 180,000 clones, 65% to 80% seen once. The sample consisted of PBMCs. The receptor set was obtained from a woman between 40 and 50 years old in good health and CMV-seronegative.

This clone came up once. The V gene is TRBV27, the J gene TRBJ2-3, with TRBD2 identical over 11 bases. The length of the CDR3 is 16 residues. The germline gives CDR1 MNHEY, CDR2 SMNVEV (reference sequence). V lost 5 bases, J lost 0 bases, and 4 bases stayed unmatched. The CDR3 reads CASSPRTSGSTDTQYF. The CDR3, as DNA: TGTGCCAGCAGTCCAAGGACTAGCGGGAGCACAGATACGCAGTATTTT.

A few counts support this clone. This chain uses TRBV4-3 with TRBJ2-1; 14 bases agree with TRBD2. The CDR3 is 18 residues long. Germline assignment: CDR1 LGHNA and CDR2 YSLEER. The trim removed 5 bases at V and 3 bases at J, leaving 9 bases unmatched. CDR3 region: CASSEGTSGSSIYNEQFF. CDR3 in DNA: TGCGCCAGCAGCGAAGGGACTAGCGGGAGTTCAATCTACAATGAGCAGTTCTTC.

This clone is judged medium-sized. This sequence joins TRBV7-6 and TRBJ1-1; 10 bases line up with TRBD1. V lost 5 bases to trimming and J lost 6 bases; unmatched junction nucleotides: 6. The CDR3 is 14 residues long. In germline, CDR1 is SGHVS, CDR2 FNYEAQ. CDR3 in DNA: TGTGCCAGCAGCCCTGGACAGGGGGTGGCTGAAGCTTTCTTT. It specifies CASSPGQGVAEAFF.

The chain combines TRBV5-1 with TRBJ2-5, with 11 bases identical to TRBD1. Trimming cost V 3 bases and J 4 bases; bases outside gene matches: 2. Germline V gene data show CDR1 as SGHRS and CDR2 as YFSETQ. This CDR3 contains 14 residues. In nucleotides, the CDR3 is TGCGCCAGCAGCTCCGGGACAGGGGGAGAGACCCAGTACTTC. Encoded protein: CASSSGTGGETQYF. Drawing the rest from reference TRBV5-1 and TRBJ2-5, the complete variable domain is KAGVTQTPRYLIKTRGQQVTLSCSPISGHRSVSWYQQTPGQGLQFLFEYFSETQRNKGNFPGRFSGRQFSNSRSEMNVSTLELGDSALYLCASSSGTGGETQYFGPGTRLLVL.

J is TRBJ2-1 and V is TRBV19, with a weak D call TRBD2 (5 bases). The CDR3 is 15 residues long. The V and J ends lost 3 bases and 7 bases respectively, with 16 bases between them. Germline-derived CDR1 and CDR2 are LNHDA and SQIVND (reference sequence). The CDR3 protein is CASSIQSGSWNEQFF. Here the CDR3 DNA reads TGTGCCAGTAGTATCCAGAGCGGTAGTTGGAATGAGCAGTTCTTC.

The rearrangement uses TRBV6-5 and TRBJ1-3; no reliable D call. Germline loops: CDR1 MNHEY, CDR2 SVGAGI. Trimming shortened V by 5 bases and J by 4 bases, and 3 bases separated the two germline ends. This CDR3 is 11 amino acids long. DNA of the CDR3: TGTGCCAGCAGTGAGGGAAACACCATATATTTT. Its protein product is CASSEGNTIYF.

The sample holds a few counts of this clone. The V gene is TRBV19, the J gene TRBJ1-5, with D maybe TRBD1 (6 bases). This CDR3 spans 13 amino acids. V dropped 3 bases and J dropped 7 bases, with 10 bases sitting between them. CDR1 is LNHDA, CDR2 SQIVND, per germline (reference sequence). This CDR3 reads CASSIQGHQPQHF. DNA for the CDR3: TGTGCCAGTAGTATTCAGGGGCACCAGCCCCAGCATTTT. Looking up the rest from reference TRBV19 and TRBJ1-5 gives the full variable domain: DGGITQSPKYLFRKEGQNVTLSCEQNLNHDAMYWYRQDPGQGLRLIYYSQIVNDFQKGDIAEGYSVSREKKESFPLTVTSAQKNPTAFYLCASSIQGHQPQHFGDGTRLSIL.

This clone came up a few times. This sequence joins TRBV5-4 and TRBJ2-7, with 8 bases identical to TRBD2. J was trimmed by 0 bases and V by 4 bases; bases with no gene match: 3. In germline, CDR1 is SGHNT, CDR2 YYREEE (reference sequence). CDR3 size: 14 residues. The CDR3 is CASSSGTSSYEQYF. Written as DNA, the CDR3 is TGTGCCAGCAGCAGCGGGACTAGCTCCTACGAGCAGTACTTC.

The chain uses TRBV2 and TRBJ2-1; the match to TRBD2 covers 14 bases. The germline V gene encodes CDR1 SNHLY and CDR2 FYNNEI. J gave up 7 bases and V 10 bases, and 9 bases lay outside the gene matches. This CDR3 has 15 residues. This CDR3 is CATNRLAGGPNEQFF. As DNA, the CDR3 is TGTGCCACCAACCGACTAGCGGGAGGGCCTAATGAGCAGTTCTTC.

V and J are TRBV7-2 and TRBJ2-3, with 7 bases lining up with TRBD1. The CDR3 spans 17 residues. With 0 bases clipped from V and 1 base from J, the junction kept 7 bases outside the gene matches. CDR1 is SGHTA, CDR2 FQGNSA, per germline. The CDR3 is CASSLAVTGAGTDTQYF. The CDR3 nucleotides are TGTGCCAGCAGCTTAGCGGTAACAGGGGCTGGCACAGATACGCAGTATTTT.

The rearrangement links TRBV5-1 to TRBJ2-5; D call uncertain. Germline V CDR1 and CDR2: SGHRS, YFSETQ. The CDR3 consists of 14 residues. The V and J ends lost 0 bases and 2 bases respectively, with 8 bases between them. The CDR3 sequence: CASSLAGSQETQYF. The CDR3 DNA is TGCGCCAGCAGCTTGGCAGGTTCACAAGAGACCCAGTACTTC.

The J gene is TRBJ1-2, the V gene TRBV15, with a possible D match to TRBD1 (6 bases). CDR3 length equals 15 residues. Germline-derived CDR1 and CDR2 are LNHNV and YYDKDF (reference sequence). The ends were cut back, 0 bases at V and 4 bases at J, with 12 bases in the middle. CDR3 nucleotides: TGTGCCACCAGCAGAGAGGGGGGGCGCGGCTATGGCTACACCTTC. Encoded protein: CATSREGGRGYGYTF.

The CDR3 region is CASRRLVDTEAFF. The CDR3, as DNA: TGTGCCAGCCGCCGGTTGGTGGACACTGAAGCTTTCTTT. The chain is built from TRBV27 and TRBJ1-1; unclear D gene. Germline V gene sequence: CDR1 MNHEY, CDR2 SMNVEV (reference sequence). This CDR3 is built from 13 residues. V was trimmed by 8 bases and J by 3 bases, leaving 13 bases between them.

V usage is TRBV27 and J usage is TRBJ1-1; 9 bases line up with TRBD1. Germline lookup yields CDR1 MNHEY and CDR2 SMNVEV (reference sequence). The CDR3 sequence is 14 residues long. The V gene end was trimmed by 5 bases and the J gene end by 4 bases; junction bases not matched to a gene: 5. The CDR3 protein is CASSPRTGVTEAFF. The CDR3 nucleotides are TGTGCCAGCAGTCCCCGGACAGGGGTCACTGAAGCTTTCTTT.

This chain connects TRBV6-1 to TRBJ2-7; 7 bases fit TRBD1. The germline CDR1 and CDR2 sequences are MNHNS and SASEGT. V lost 0 bases, J lost 1 base, and 0 bases stayed unmatched. The CDR3 length is 14 residues. The CDR3 DNA follows: TGTGCCAGCAGTGAAGCGGGACAGTCCTACGAGCAGTACGTC. As protein: CASSEAGQSYEQYV.

The J gene is TRBJ1-1, the V gene TRBV19; 7 nucleotides line up with TRBD1. Trimming took 5 bases from V and 6 from J; bases not matched to a gene: 9. The CDR3 contains 14 residues. From germline, CDR1 is LNHDA and CDR2 SQIVND (reference sequence). The CDR3 protein is CASSPRQGSPEAFF. The CDR3, as DNA: TGTGCCAGTAGTCCCAGACAGGGCTCCCCTGAAGCTTTCTTT.

The rearrangement links TRBV10-3 to TRBJ2-1; TRBD1 aligns across 8 bases. Germline values: CDR1 ENHRY, CDR2 SYGVKD. With V trimmed by 10 bases and J by 0 bases, 8 bases remained unmatched. This CDR3 is 15 amino acids long. The CDR3 coding sequence is TGTGCCACCACGAAGGGGACAGGCTCCTACAATGAGCAGTTCTTC. This gives the protein CATTKGTGSYNEQFF.

The chain is built from TRBV6-1 and TRBJ2-6; D perhaps matches TRBD1 (6 bases). Germline values: CDR1 MNHNS, CDR2 SASEGT. The V end lost 6 bases, the J end lost 3 bases, and 12 bases lay between the germline ends. This CDR3 is 15 amino acids long. In nucleotides, the CDR3 is TGTGCCAGCAGGCTCCAGGGGAATGGGGCCAACGTCCTGACTTTC. It codes for CASRLQGNGANVLTF.

The chain uses TRBV7-2 and TRBJ2-1, with D uncertain. The CDR3 spans 15 residues. The V and J ends lost 5 bases and 10 bases respectively, with 21 bases between them. The germline CDR1 and CDR2 sequences are SGHTA and FQGNSA. The CDR3 sequence is CASSPVSAVTIEQFF. Here the CDR3 DNA reads TGTGCCAGCAGCCCCGTATCCGCGGTAACAATAGAGCAGTTCTTC.

The rearrangement links TRBV4-3 to TRBJ2-1, with 7 bases aligning to TRBD2. Germline CDR1 is LGHNA and CDR2 is YSLEER. V lost 6 bases and J lost 1; bases outside the gene matches: 6. The CDR3 runs 15 residues. The CDR3 region is CASSQSGDSYNEQFF. CDR3 nucleotide sequence: TGCGCCAGCAGTCAGAGCGGGGATTCCTACAATGAGCAGTTCTTC.

The rearrangement joins TRBV29-1 to TRBJ1-4, with D possibly matching TRBD1 (5 bases). Germline CDR1 SQVTM, CDR2 ANQGSEA. CDR3 length equals 11 residues. V was trimmed by 2 bases and J by 7 bases, leaving 5 bases between them. The CDR3 loop is CSVERGEKLFF. The CDR3 nucleotides read TGCAGCGTTGAAAGGGGTGAAAAACTGTTTTTT.

The chain joins TRBV5-1 to TRBJ1-3; 8 bases fit TRBD1. The V and J ends lost 0 bases and 0 bases, in that order; junction bases with no gene match: 2. The CDR3 contains 16 residues. Germline V gene sequence: CDR1 SGHRS, CDR2 YFSETQ. The CDR3 DNA reads TGCGCCAGCAGCTTGGCAGGGGGCAACTCTGGAAACACCATATATTTT. It is translated as CASSLAGGNSGNTIYF.

The rearrangement joins TRBV19 to TRBJ1-1, with a weak D call TRBD1 (6 bases). This CDR3 comprises 13 residues. In germline, CDR1 is LNHDA, CDR2 SQIVND (reference sequence). The V end was cut by 5 bases, the J end by 1 base, with 8 bases between. The CDR3 bases are TGTGCCAGTAGTCCCAGGGGGAACACTGAAGCTTTCTTT. It translates to CASSPRGNTEAFF.

Only a few counts were recorded for this clone. This chain uses TRBV9 with TRBJ2-1; 12 bases line up with TRBD2. After removal of 3 bases from V and 6 bases from J, the junction contained 4 bases not matched to a gene. Germline V CDR1 and CDR2: SGDLS, YYNGEE. CDR3 length equals 15 residues. CDR3 protein: CASSEGLAGSNEQFF. The CDR3 DNA reads TGTGCCAGCAGCGAGGGACTAGCGGGCTCCAATGAGCAGTTCTTC.

The chain combines TRBV7-9 with TRBJ2-1; D is undetermined. The germline gives CDR1 SEHNR, CDR2 FQNEAQ (reference sequence). Deletions cut 5 bases from V and 7 bases from J, with 12 bases between. This CDR3 has 13 residues. CDR3 sequence (DNA): TGTGCCAGCAGCCCTTCCAACGGGAATGAGCAGTTCTTC. Protein: CASSPSNGNEQFF.

V and J are TRBV15 and TRBJ1-6; D gene uncertain. V was pared by 2 bases and J by 7 bases, with 3 bases between. The CDR3 covers 12 residues. Germline V CDR1 and CDR2: LNHNV, YYDKDF (reference sequence). The CDR3 loop reads CATSRINSPLHF. In DNA, the CDR3 is TGTGCCACCAGCAGAATAAATTCACCCCTCCACTTT.

The rearrangement links TRBV11-3 to TRBJ1-1; 11 nucleotides line up with TRBD1. The length of the CDR3 is 15 residues. CDR1 SGHNT and CDR2 YENEEA come from the germline V gene. V shed 5 bases and J 4 bases; nucleotides not matched to a gene: 6. Here the CDR3 reads CASSPRTGGATEAFF. CDR3 bases: TGTGCCAGCAGCCCAAGGACAGGGGGCGCCACTGAAGCTTTCTTT.

V gene TRBV12-5 combines with J gene TRBJ1-1; 7 positions match TRBD1. The CDR3 has 15 amino acids. J lost 1 base, V lost 4 bases, and 6 bases had no gene match. Germline V gene data show CDR1 as LGHNT and CDR2 as FRNRAP. The CDR3 bases are TGTGCTAGTGGTTCCCACAGGGGAGGGAACACTGAAGCTTTCTTT. This sequence encodes CASGSHRGGNTEAFF.

The rearrangement joins TRBV19 to TRBJ1-2; TRBD1 is a possible D gene (5 bases). The germline V and J ends were trimmed by 5 bases and 2 bases, with 9 bases remaining between them. The CDR3 sequence is 13 residues long. Germline V gene lookup returns CDR1 LNHDA and CDR2 SQIVND (reference sequence). The CDR3 loop reads CASSPQANYGYTF. For the CDR3, the DNA is TGTGCCAGTAGTCCACAGGCCAACTATGGCTACACCTTC.